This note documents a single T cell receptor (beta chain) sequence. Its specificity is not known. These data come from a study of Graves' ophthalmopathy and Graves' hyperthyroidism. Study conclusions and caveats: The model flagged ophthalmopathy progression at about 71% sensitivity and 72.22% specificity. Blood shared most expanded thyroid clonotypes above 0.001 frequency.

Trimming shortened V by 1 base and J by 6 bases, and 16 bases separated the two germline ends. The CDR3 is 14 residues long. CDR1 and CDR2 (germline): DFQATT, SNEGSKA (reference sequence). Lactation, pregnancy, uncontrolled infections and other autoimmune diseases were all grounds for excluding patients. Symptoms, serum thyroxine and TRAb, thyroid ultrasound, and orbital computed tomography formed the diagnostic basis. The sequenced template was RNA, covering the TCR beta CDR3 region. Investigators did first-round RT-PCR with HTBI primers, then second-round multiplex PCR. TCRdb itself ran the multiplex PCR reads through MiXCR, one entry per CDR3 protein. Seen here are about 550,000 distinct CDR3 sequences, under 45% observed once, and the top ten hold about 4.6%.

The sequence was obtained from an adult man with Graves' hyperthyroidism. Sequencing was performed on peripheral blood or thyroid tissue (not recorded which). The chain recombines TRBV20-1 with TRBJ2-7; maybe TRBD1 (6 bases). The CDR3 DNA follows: TGCAGTGCTAGAGTGACAGGTGGGGGCAGCGAGCAGTACTTC. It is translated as CSARVTGGGSEQYF.